This TCR beta chain derives from a study of cytomegalovirus exposure and HLA in healthy donors. In regard to this clone: Its antigen is as yet unknown.

Study-level points and caveats: Reportedly, TCR beta sequences accurately predicted HLA-A and HLA-B alleles in most subjects.

PCR amplification relied on 60 Vbeta primers (plus 13 Jbeta primers). Sequencing was performed with immunoSEQ multiplex PCR; in TCRdb, only in-frame clones are kept and a portion is missing. This table has fewer than 250,000 clones, about 80% appearing once. This CDR3 is 17 amino acids long. From germline, CDR1 is MDHEN and CDR2 SYDVKM. V lost 6 bases, J lost 1 base, and 16 bases lay in between. This sequence joins TRBV28 and TRBJ2-6; tentatively, D is TRBD1 (8 bases). Sample: PBMCs. The receptor was derived from a male donor in good health and CMV-seronegative. Here the CDR3 reads CASRGRDRKSGANVLTF. The CDR3 DNA is TGTGCCAGCAGGGGGAGGGACAGGAAGTCTGGGGCCAACGTCCTGACTTTC.